These T cell receptor beta chains were read from a single sample in a study of blood T cell repertoires in COVID-19. Using immunoSEQ multiplex PCR, the repertoire was profiled, and TCRdb retains in-frame clones only, with some absent. This table holds roughly 200,000 clones, about 84% found once. What was sequenced was PBMCs or T cells enriched from blood (not recorded which). The receptors were gathered from a man aged 35 to 55 with acute COVID-19. Both conserved end residues are part of each CDR3. The D gene is left open where the match is weak. Clone size is stated in some rows and not others, as once, few, many or a class when expanded.

d_call,v_call,clone_size,j_call,cdr3_nt,cdr3_aa
NA,TRBV19,NA,TRBJ2-5,TGTGCCAGTAGTATCGCAGAAACGGGAGAGACCCAGTACTTC,CASSIAETGETQYF
NA,TRBV5-5,NA,TRBJ1-3,TGTGCCAGCAGCTTCGGCGGAGCCTCTGGAAACACCATATATTTT,CASSFGGASGNTIYF
TRBD2,TRBV5-4,NA,TRBJ2-1,TGTGCCAGCAGCCGGGGAACTAGCGGGCGTTCCTACAATGAGCAGTTCTTC,CASSRGTSGRSYNEQFF
NA,TRBV14,NA,TRBJ1-2,TGTGCCAGCAGCCAGTCTACTATGCCGTGGGAGATCTACACCTTC,CASSQSTMPWEIYTF
TRBD1,TRBV30,NA,TRBJ1-1,TGTGCCTGCTCACCGGGACAGGGGATTCGTAGCACTGAAGCTTTCTTT,CACSPGQGIRSTEAFF
TRBD1,TRBV28,NA,TRBJ2-5,TGTGCCAGCAGCTGGGGACAGACCCAAGAGACCCAGTACTTC,CASSWGQTQETQYF
TRBD1,TRBV12-3/TRBV12-4,NA,TRBJ1-2,TGTGCCAGCACCCAGGACAGGGACAGGAGCTACACCTTC,CASTQDRDRSYTF
NA,TRBV19,NA,TRBJ1-5,TGTGCCAGTAGGCCGACTCCCGACAGGAATCAGCCCCAGCATTTT,CASRPTPDRNQPQHF
TRBD1,TRBV29-1,NA,TRBJ2-1,TGCAGTTCGACAGGGATGCTCTTTGGTGAGCAGTTCTTC,CSSTGMLFGEQFF
TRBD1,TRBV29-1,NA,TRBJ1-4,TGCAGCGCACGACAGGGGAGTAATGAAAAACTGTTTTTT,CSARQGSNEKLFF
NA,TRBV27,NA,TRBJ1-1,TGTGCCAGCTCCAGGGTGCTCGGGAACACTGAAGCTTTCTTT,CASSRVLGNTEAFF
NA,TRBV7-2,NA,TRBJ1-4,TGTGCCAGCAGCTTAGAACTTTTTAATGAAAAACTGTTTTTT,CASSLELFNEKLFF
TRBD2,TRBV4-2,NA,TRBJ2-1,TGTGCCAGCAGTCCTCTAGCGGGAGCGGGAAATGAGCAGTTCTTC,CASSPLAGAGNEQFF
TRBD1,TRBV3-1/TRBV3-2,NA,TRBJ2-7,TGTGCCAGCGGCGGGACAGGGGGCTCCTACGAGCAGTACTTC,CASGGTGGSYEQYF
TRBD1,TRBV28,NA,TRBJ2-2,TGTGCCAGCAGTTTTACGAGGGGGCGCGTAACCGGGGAGCTGTTTTTT,CASSFTRGRVTGELFF
TRBD2,TRBV5-1,NA,TRBJ2-5,TGCGCCAGCAGCTTGGCGACTAGCGGGGAAGAGACCCAGTACTTC,CASSLATSGEETQYF
TRBD2,TRBV7-2,NA,TRBJ2-7,TGTGCCAGCAGCTTAAAGGGAGGGCCGCTCGAGCAGTACTTC,CASSLKGGPLEQYF
TRBD1,TRBV6-5,once,TRBJ1-3,TGTGCCAGCAGTTCAGGGGGGTTCTCTGGAAACACCATATATTTT,CASSSGGFSGNTIYF
NA,TRBV19,NA,TRBJ2-7,TGTGCCAGTAGTATTCGAGGCGGCTCCTCCTACGAGCAGTACTTC,CASSIRGGSSYEQYF
NA,TRBV11-2,NA,TRBJ1-2,TGTGCCAGCAGCTTAGGGCCTTCTCTAGGGGATGCCTATGGCTACACCTTC,CASSLGPSLGDAYGYTF
NA,TRBV28,NA,TRBJ1-5,TGTGCCAGCAGCCCCTTGGACGGACAGATAAATCAGCCCCAGCATTTT,CASSPLDGQINQPQHF
NA,TRBV6-1,NA,TRBJ2-2,TGTGCCAGCAGTGAAGAGCGGATGGGTCCGGTGTTTTTT,CASSEERMGPVFF
TRBD1,TRBV7-6,NA,TRBJ1-1,TGTGCCAGCAGCGGGAGACAGGGCTTGAACACTGAAGCTTTCTTT,CASSGRQGLNTEAFF
TRBD2,TRBV29-1,NA,TRBJ2-7,TGCAGCGTTGTCCCCGGACTAGCGGGAATCTTCTACGAGCAGTACTTC,CSVVPGLAGIFYEQYF
NA,TRBV5-4,NA,TRBJ2-1,TGTGCCAGCAGCTCCTCTAGTCTCGATGAGCAGTTCTTC,CASSSSSLDEQFF
NA,TRBV5-1,NA,TRBJ1-4,TGCGCCAGCAGCTTGGGAGTTGTGAGGAATAATGAAAAACTGTTTTTT,CASSLGVVRNNEKLFF
TRBD2,TRBV27,NA,TRBJ2-1,TGTGCCAGCTATAACCCGGCGGGGGCGGGAGGGAGCTCCTACAATGAGCAGTTCTTC,CASYNPAGAGGSSYNEQFF
TRBD1,TRBV5-5,NA,TRBJ1-4,TGTGCCAGCAGCTTTACAGGGGGCGATGAAAAACTGTTTTTT,CASSFTGGDEKLFF
NA,TRBV9,NA,TRBJ1-6,TGTGCCAGCAGCGTGGGCGGGAGCTCCTATAATTCACCCCTCCACTTT,CASSVGGSSYNSPLHF
TRBD2,TRBV29-1,NA,TRBJ2-7,TGCAGCGTGGGAAGCGGGAGCTCCTACGAGCAGTACTTC,CSVGSGSSYEQYF
NA,TRBV27,NA,TRBJ2-1,TGTGCCAGCAAGCTTTACAATGAGCAGTTCTTC,CASKLYNEQFF